Following are 15 T cell receptor beta chains from one sample sequenced in a study of type 1 regulatory T cells (dated by TCRdb to the early 2020s). This sample was sequenced with an Illumina MiSeq. TCRdb cleaned the public reads at Q25 with fastp, built clones with MiXCR and kept in-frame beta chains. Each entry is one CDR3 protein sequence, shown with its most common DNA and genes. Present in this sample are approximately 100,000 distinct CDR3 sequences, roughly 28% of which were seen just once. Roughly 2.4% of the sample comes from the top ten. Sequencing input: CD4+ T cells, either the whole sample or a sorted fraction (not recorded which). The receptor source for this set is a human donor in good health.

This clonotype was recorded a few times. The chain carries TRBV9 and TRBJ2-2; no firm D call. Germline lookup yields CDR1 SGDLS and CDR2 YYNGEE. Trimming removed 0 bases from V and 4 bases from J, with 4 bases in between. The CDR3 contains 13 residues. CDR3 DNA: TGTGCCAGCAGCGTAGCCGGCACCGGGGAGCTGTTTTTT. It yields the protein CASSVAGTGELFF. Full variable domain (outside the CDR3, taken from reference TRBV9 and TRBJ2-2): DSGVTQTPKHLITATGQRVTLRCSPRSGDLSVYWYQQSLDQGLQFLIQYYNGEERAKGNILERFSAQQFPDLHSELNLSSLELGDSALYFCASSVAGTGELFFGEGSRLTVL.

This clonotype was recorded a few times. This chain joins TRBV5-6 and TRBJ2-3, with 8 bases that match TRBD1. The germline V gene has CDR1 SGHDT and CDR2 YYEEEE. The CDR3 contains 17 residues. Unmatched junction bases numbered 12, after V lost 2 bases and J lost 4 bases. CDR3 amino acids: CASSLPGQGPWADTQYF. CDR3 nucleotide sequence: TGTGCCAGCAGCTTACCAGGACAGGGACCCTGGGCAGATACGCAGTATTTT.

This clonotype was seen a handful of times. The chain employs TRBV3-1 and TRBJ1-6; possible D gene TRBD1, 5 bases. Deletions cut 3 bases from V and 7 bases from J, with 16 bases between. The CDR3 length is 16 residues. Germline V gene data show CDR1 as LGHDT and CDR2 as YNNKEL (reference sequence). The CDR3 bases are TGTGCCAGCAGCCATTCTATGAATAGGGGAAATTCACCCCTCCACTTT. It is translated as CASSHSMNRGNSPLHF.

The chain employs TRBV30 and TRBJ2-1; TRBD2 agrees at 14 bases. This CDR3 spans 16 amino acids. Germline V gene lookup returns CDR1 GTSNPN and CDR2 SVGIG (reference sequence). The J segment lost 8 bases and the V segment lost 1 base, leaving 7 bases of the junction unmatched. The CDR3 loop reads CAWSAPGTSGSDEQFF. The CDR3 nucleotides are TGTGCCTGGAGTGCGCCCGGGACTAGCGGGAGCGATGAGCAGTTCTTC.

The chain combines TRBV5-5 with TRBJ1-2; D uncertain. V lost 4 bases to trimming and J lost 2 bases, with 18 bases between them. This CDR3 region has 16 residues. Germline V gene lookup returns CDR1 SGHKS and CDR2 YYEKEE (reference sequence). CDR3 loop: CASSLDPGRQNYGYTF. CDR3 coding DNA: TGTGCCAGCAGCCTCGACCCTGGGCGGCAAAACTATGGCTACACCTTC.

This clonotype has more than one count but fewer than ten. The junction shows a germline mismatch at one end, possibly a read error. The chain recombines TRBV28 with TRBJ2-2, with D perhaps matching TRBD1 or TRBD2 (6 bases each). The CDR3 is made up of 14 amino acids. Looked up from germline, CDR1 is MDHEN and CDR2 is SYDVKM. The CDR3 bases are TGTGCCAGCGGTTTTCGGGGGCGGGCCGGGGAGCTGTTTTTT. This codes for CASGFRGRAGELFF.

This clonotype was seen a few times. CDR3 protein: CSVLVPGQGYYTEAFF. CDR3 DNA sequence: TGCAGCGTTCTCGTCCCGGGACAGGGGTACTACACTGAAGCTTTCTTT. The gene calls are TRBV29-1 and TRBJ1-1, with 10 positions matching TRBD1. V shed 5 bases and J 3 bases; nucleotides not matched to a gene: 12. Germline assignment: CDR1 SQVTM and CDR2 ANQGSEA. This CDR3 has 16 residues.

This sequence joins TRBV6-5 and TRBJ2-6; 11 nucleotides agree with TRBD1. This CDR3 spans 19 amino acids. Germline V gene sequence: CDR1 MNHEY, CDR2 SVGAGI. J lost 3 bases, V lost 5 bases, and 12 bases had no gene match. DNA of the CDR3: TGTGCCAGCAGTACGGGTATCGGACAGGGGGCAAGTGGGGCCAACGTCCTGACTTTC. It encodes CASSTGIGQGASGANVLTF.

This clonotype was detected once. The V call is TRBV7-9, the J call TRBJ1-4; tentative D call: TRBD1 (6 bases). This CDR3 has 15 amino acids. The germline V and J ends were trimmed by 5 bases and 6 bases, with 16 bases remaining between them. The germline gives CDR1 SEHNR, CDR2 FQNEAQ (reference sequence). The CDR3 region has the DNA TGTGCCAGCAGCCCAGGGGACACCCTCTATGAAAAACTGTTTTTT. Amino acid sequence: CASSPGDTLYEKLFF.

The chain couples TRBV12-5 to TRBJ2-2, with a tentative D call TRBD1 (6 bases). V was trimmed by 6 bases and J by 5 bases, leaving 10 bases between them. CDR3 length: 13 residues. Germline V gene lookup returns CDR1 LGHNT and CDR2 FRNRAP. The CDR3 DNA is TGTGCTAGTGGGAGACAGGTTACCGGGGAGCTGTTTTTT. Encoded protein: CASGRQVTGELFF.

The chain combines TRBV3-1 with TRBJ2-2, with 9 bases identical to TRBD2. CDR1 is LGHDT and CDR2 is YNNKEL in the germline V gene (reference sequence). After removal of 2 bases from V and 2 bases from J, the junction contained 3 bases not matched to a gene. CDR3 length equals 16 residues. The CDR3 DNA reads TGTGCCAGCAGCCAACGGACTAGCGCCAACACCGGGGAGCTGTTTTTT. Protein product: CASSQRTSANTGELFF.

The V and J genes are TRBV6-1 and TRBJ2-1; no clear D. This CDR3 contains 13 residues. Germline CDR1 is MNHNS and CDR2 is SASEGT. The V end lost 6 bases, the J end lost 6 bases, and 12 bases lay between the germline ends. The CDR3 sequence is CASSSETSNEQFF. CDR3 nucleotide sequence: TGTGCCAGCAGCTCGGAAACATCCAATGAGCAGTTCTTC.

The CDR3 sequence: CASTRQGVAGELFF. The DNA of the CDR3 is TGTGCCTCCACCCGACAGGGGGTGGCCGGGGAGCTGTTTTTT. The chain recombines TRBV27 with TRBJ2-2, with 9 bases that match TRBD1. V lost 11 bases and J lost 6; bases outside the gene matches: 10. This CDR3 region has 14 residues. CDR1 MNHEY and CDR2 SMNVEV come from the germline V gene (reference sequence).

This chain connects TRBV3-1 to TRBJ2-2; D call uncertain. This CDR3 region has 13 residues. V lost 1 base to trimming and J lost 5 bases, with 5 bases between them. Germline V gene lookup returns CDR1 LGHDT and CDR2 YNNKEL (reference sequence). Here the CDR3 reads CASSQVTTGELFF. CDR3 nucleotides: TGTGCCAGCAGCCAAGTAACTACCGGGGAGCTGTTTTTT.

This clonotype has just a few counts. This chain joins TRBV7-2 and TRBJ2-3, with a possible D match to TRBD2 (5 bases). CDR1 and CDR2 from the germline V gene are SGHTA and FQGNSA. This CDR3 is 15 amino acids long. Trimming stripped 5 bases from V and 0 bases from J, with 12 bases between. CDR3 in amino acids: CASSDVASSTDTQYF. Here the CDR3 DNA reads TGTGCCAGCAGCGACGTAGCGAGCAGCACAGATACGCAGTATTTT.